The rows below give T cell receptor beta chains drawn from one sample of a study of T cells after yellow fever vaccination. TCRdb called the 5' RACE reads again in MiXCR, with one record for every CDR3 protein. Among around 590,000 distinct CDR3 sequences, 9% to 15% were seen once, and the ten largest hold about 15%. The sample here was PBMCs, taken on the day of the yellow fever booster vaccination. The receptors come from a young man who received the YFV17D yellow fever vaccine. Both conserved end residues are part of each CDR3. D genes are given only for firm matches. Size is stated for part of the rows, as once, few or many counts, or as a class when the clone is expanded.

d_gene: TRBD1
v_gene: TRBV7-3
j_gene: TRBJ2-1
abundance: many
CDR3aa: CASSPTGGSYNEQFF
CDR3nt: TGTGCCAGCAGCCCCACAGGGGGCTCCTACAATGAGCAGTTCTTC

d_gene: .
v_gene: TRBV7-9
j_gene: TRBJ2-7
abundance: few
CDR3aa: CASSLQGLNEQYF
CDR3nt: TGTGCCAGCAGCTTACAGGGATTAAACGAGCAGTACTTC

d_gene: TRBD2
v_gene: TRBV30
j_gene: TRBJ2-7
abundance: few
CDR3aa: CAWVPGLAASGQYF
CDR3nt: TGTGCCTGGGTCCCCGGACTAGCGGCTTCTGGGCAGTACTTC

d_gene: TRBD2
v_gene: TRBV5-4
j_gene: TRBJ2-1
abundance: few
CDR3aa: CASSFLGGRANEQFF
CDR3nt: TGTGCCAGCAGCTTTTTAGGTGGGAGGGCCAATGAGCAGTTCTTC

d_gene: .
v_gene: TRBV7-9
j_gene: TRBJ2-3
abundance: .
CDR3aa: CAIPRGGATDTQYF
CDR3nt: TGTGCCATACCTCGTGGGGGGGCCACAGATACGCAGTATTTT

d_gene: TRBD1
v_gene: TRBV6-1
j_gene: TRBJ2-7
abundance: few
CDR3aa: CASSQGDRVIEQYF
CDR3nt: TGTGCCAGCAGCCAGGGGGACAGGGTAATCGAGCAGTACTTC

d_gene: TRBD2
v_gene: TRBV7-2
j_gene: TRBJ2-1
abundance: few
CDR3aa: CASSRLAMTTNEQFF
CDR3nt: TGTGCCAGCAGCAGACTAGCGATGACTACCAATGAGCAGTTCTTC

d_gene: TRBD1
v_gene: TRBV4-2
j_gene: TRBJ2-1
abundance: .
CDR3aa: CASSHLDRVASGPYNEQFF
CDR3nt: TGTGCCAGCAGCCACCTGGACAGGGTCGCGAGTGGGCCCTACAATGAGCAGTTCTTC

d_gene: .
v_gene: TRBV29-1
j_gene: TRBJ2-5
abundance: .
CDR3aa: CSVARSQETQYF
CDR3nt: TGCAGCGTTGCTAGGTCACAAGAGACCCAGTACTTC

d_gene: .
v_gene: TRBV10-3
j_gene: TRBJ2-7
abundance: few
CDR3aa: CAIGQGPDRYEQYF
CDR3nt: TGTGCCATCGGTCAGGGACCCGATCGCTACGAGCAGTACTTC

d_gene: .
v_gene: TRBV20-1
j_gene: TRBJ2-3
abundance: .
CDR3aa: CTGDGGSTDTQYF
CDR3nt: TGCACGGGAGATGGAGGGAGCACAGATACGCAGTATTTT

d_gene: TRBD1
v_gene: TRBV28
j_gene: TRBJ2-3
abundance: .
CDR3aa: CASRLDRGSTQYF
CDR3nt: TGTGCCAGCAGACTCGACAGGGGGAGTACGCAGTATTTT

d_gene: TRBD1
v_gene: TRBV9
j_gene: TRBJ2-1
abundance: many
CDR3aa: CASSVRQGFFNEQFF
CDR3nt: TGTGCCAGCAGCGTCCGACAGGGATTCTTCAATGAGCAGTTCTTC

d_gene: TRBD1
v_gene: TRBV6-1
j_gene: TRBJ2-7
abundance: few
CDR3aa: CASGRDRSYEQYF
CDR3nt: TGTGCCAGCGGAAGGGACAGGTCCTACGAGCAGTACTTC

d_gene: TRBD1
v_gene: TRBV28
j_gene: TRBJ2-7
abundance: few
CDR3aa: CASSPTPGTGAYEQYF
CDR3nt: TGTGCCAGCAGTCCCACCCCTGGGACAGGGGCCTACGAGCAGTACTTC

d_gene: TRBD1
v_gene: TRBV29-1
j_gene: TRBJ2-1
abundance: .
CDR3aa: CSVEEGTGVGEQFF
CDR3nt: TGCAGCGTTGAGGAGGGGACAGGGGTCGGTGAGCAGTTCTTC